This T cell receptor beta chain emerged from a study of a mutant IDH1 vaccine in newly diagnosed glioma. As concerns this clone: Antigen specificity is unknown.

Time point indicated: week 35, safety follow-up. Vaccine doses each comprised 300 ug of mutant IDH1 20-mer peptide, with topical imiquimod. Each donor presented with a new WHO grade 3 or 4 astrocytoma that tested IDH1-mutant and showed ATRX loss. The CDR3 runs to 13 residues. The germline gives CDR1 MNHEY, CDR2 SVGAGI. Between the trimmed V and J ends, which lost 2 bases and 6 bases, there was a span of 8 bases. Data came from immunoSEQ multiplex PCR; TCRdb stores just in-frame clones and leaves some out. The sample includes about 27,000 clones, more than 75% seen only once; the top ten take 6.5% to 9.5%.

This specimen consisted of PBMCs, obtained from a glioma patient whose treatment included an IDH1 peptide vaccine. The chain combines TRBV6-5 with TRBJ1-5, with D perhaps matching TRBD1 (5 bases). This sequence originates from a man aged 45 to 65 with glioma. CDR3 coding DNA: TGTGCCAGCAGTTACAGGGGTGGTCAGCCCCAGCATTTT. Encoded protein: CASSYRGGQPQHF.